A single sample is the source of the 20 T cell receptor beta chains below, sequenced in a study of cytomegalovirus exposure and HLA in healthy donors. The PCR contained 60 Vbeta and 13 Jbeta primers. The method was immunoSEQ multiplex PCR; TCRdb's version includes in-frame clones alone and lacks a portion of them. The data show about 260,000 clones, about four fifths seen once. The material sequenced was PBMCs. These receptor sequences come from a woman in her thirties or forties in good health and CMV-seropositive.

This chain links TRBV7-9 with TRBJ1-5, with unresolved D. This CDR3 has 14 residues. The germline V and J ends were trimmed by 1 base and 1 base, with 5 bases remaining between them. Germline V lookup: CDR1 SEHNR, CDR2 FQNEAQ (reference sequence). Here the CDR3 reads CASSLGVSNQPQHF. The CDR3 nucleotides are TGTGCCAGCAGCTTAGGAGTCAGCAATCAGCCCCAGCATTTT. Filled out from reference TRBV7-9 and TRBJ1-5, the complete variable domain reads DTGVSQNPRHKITKRGQNVTFRCDPISEHNRLYWYRQTLGQGPEFLTYFQNEAQLEKSRLLSDRFSAERPKGSFSTLEIQRTEQGDSAMYLCASSLGVSNQPQHFGDGTRLSIL.

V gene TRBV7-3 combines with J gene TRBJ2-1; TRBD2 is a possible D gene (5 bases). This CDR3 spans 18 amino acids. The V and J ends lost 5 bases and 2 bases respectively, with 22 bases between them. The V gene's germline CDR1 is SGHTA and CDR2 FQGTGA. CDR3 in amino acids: CASSPLTLGELAYNEQFF. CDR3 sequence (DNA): TGTGCCAGCAGCCCCTTGACCCTTGGGGAACTAGCCTACAATGAGCAGTTCTTC.

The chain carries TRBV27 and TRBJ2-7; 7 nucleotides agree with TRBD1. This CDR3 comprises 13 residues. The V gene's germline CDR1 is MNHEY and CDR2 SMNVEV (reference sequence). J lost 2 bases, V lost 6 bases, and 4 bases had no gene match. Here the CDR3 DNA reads TGTGCCAGCAGCAGACAGGGACCCTACGAGCAGTACTTC. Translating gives CASSRQGPYEQYF.

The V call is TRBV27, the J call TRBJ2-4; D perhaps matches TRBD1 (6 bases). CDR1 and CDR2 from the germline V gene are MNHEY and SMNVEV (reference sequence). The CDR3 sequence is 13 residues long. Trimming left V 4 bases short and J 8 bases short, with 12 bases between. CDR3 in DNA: TGTGCCAGCAGTTCAGTGGGGGCGGACATTCAGTACTTC. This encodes CASSSVGADIQYF.

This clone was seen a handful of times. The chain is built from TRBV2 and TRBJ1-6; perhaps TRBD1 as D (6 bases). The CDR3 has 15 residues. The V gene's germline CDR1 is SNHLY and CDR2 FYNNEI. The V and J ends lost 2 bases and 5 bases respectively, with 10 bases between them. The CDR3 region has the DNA TGTGCCAGCAGTGAATTGACAGGCCATAATTCACCCCTCCACTTT. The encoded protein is CASSELTGHNSPLHF. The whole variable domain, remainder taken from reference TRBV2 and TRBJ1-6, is EPEVTQTPSHQVTQMGQEVILRCVPISNHLYFYWYRQILGQKVEFLVSFYNNEISEKSEIFDDQFSVERPDGSNFTLKIRSTKLEDSAMYFCASSELTGHNSPLHFGNGTRLTVT.

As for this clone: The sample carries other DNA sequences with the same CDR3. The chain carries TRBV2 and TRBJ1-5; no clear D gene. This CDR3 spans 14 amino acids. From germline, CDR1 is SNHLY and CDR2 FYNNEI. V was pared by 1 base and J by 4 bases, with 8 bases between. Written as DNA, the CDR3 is TGTGCCAGCAGTGAAGTAACGGGGAATCAGCCCCAGCATTTT. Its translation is CASSEVTGNQPQHF.

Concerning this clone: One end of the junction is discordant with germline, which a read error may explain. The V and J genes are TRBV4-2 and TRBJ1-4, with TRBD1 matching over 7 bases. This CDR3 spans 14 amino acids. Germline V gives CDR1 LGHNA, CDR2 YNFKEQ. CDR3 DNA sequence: TGTGCCAGCAGCCAAGATCTAGGGGGCGGAACCTCAATTTTT. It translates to CASSQDLGGGTSIF.

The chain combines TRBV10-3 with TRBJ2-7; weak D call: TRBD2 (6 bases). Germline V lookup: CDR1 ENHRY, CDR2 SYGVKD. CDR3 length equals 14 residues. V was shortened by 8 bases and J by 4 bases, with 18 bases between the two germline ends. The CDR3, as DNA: TGTGCCATCGGCAGTGGGGGGAGTCAATACGAGCAGTACTTC. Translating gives CAIGSGGSQYEQYF.

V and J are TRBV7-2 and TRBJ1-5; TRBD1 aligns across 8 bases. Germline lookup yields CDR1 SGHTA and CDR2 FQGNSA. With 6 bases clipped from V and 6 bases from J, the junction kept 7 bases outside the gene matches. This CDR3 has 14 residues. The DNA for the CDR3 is TGTGCCAGCAGTCCTGGGACAGGCGCTCAGCCCCAGCATTTT. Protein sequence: CASSPGTGAQPQHF.

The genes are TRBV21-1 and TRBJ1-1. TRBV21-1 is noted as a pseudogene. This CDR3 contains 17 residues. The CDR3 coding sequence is TGTGCCAGCAGCAAAGCGCTTTATCGGGATCTGAACACTGAAGCTTTCTTT. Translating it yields CASSKALYRDLNTEAFF.

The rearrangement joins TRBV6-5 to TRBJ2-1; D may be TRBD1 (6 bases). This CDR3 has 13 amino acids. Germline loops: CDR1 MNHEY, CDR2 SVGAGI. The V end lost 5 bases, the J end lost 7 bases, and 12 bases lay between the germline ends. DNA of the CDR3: TGTGCCAGCAGTACGCAGGGGATAAATGAGCAGTTCTTC. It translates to CASSTQGINEQFF.

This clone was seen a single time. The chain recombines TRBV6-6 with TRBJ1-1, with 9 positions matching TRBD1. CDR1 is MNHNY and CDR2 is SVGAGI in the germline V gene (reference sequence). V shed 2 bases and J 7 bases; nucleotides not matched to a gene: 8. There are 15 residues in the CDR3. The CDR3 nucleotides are TGTGCCAGCAGTTACAGGTGGGACAGGGATGGTGAAGCTTTCTTT. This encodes CASSYRWDRDGEAFF.

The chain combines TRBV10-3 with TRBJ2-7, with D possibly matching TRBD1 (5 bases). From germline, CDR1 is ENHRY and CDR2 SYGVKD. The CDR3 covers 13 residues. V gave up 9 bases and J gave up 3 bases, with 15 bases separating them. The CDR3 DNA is TGTGCCATGAGAAAGGACATACTCTACGAGCAGTACTTC. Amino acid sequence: CAMRKDILYEQYF.

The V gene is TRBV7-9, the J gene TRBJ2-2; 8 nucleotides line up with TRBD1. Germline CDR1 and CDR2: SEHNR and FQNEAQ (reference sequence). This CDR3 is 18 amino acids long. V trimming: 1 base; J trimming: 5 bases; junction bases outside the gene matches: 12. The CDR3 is CASSLEVPGTGITGELFF. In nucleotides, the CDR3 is TGTGCCAGCAGCTTAGAGGTTCCCGGGACAGGTATTACCGGGGAGCTGTTTTTT.

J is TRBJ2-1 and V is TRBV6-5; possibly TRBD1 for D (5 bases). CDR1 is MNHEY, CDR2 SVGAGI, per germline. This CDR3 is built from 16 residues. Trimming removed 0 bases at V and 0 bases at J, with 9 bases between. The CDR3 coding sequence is TGTGCCAGCAGTTACTCGACAGTTAGCTCCTACAATGAGCAGTTCTTC. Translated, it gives CASSYSTVSSYNEQFF.

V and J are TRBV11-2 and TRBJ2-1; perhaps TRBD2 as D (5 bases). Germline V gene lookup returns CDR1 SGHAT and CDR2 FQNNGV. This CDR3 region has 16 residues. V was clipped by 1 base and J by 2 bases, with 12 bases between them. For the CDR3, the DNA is TGTGCCAGCAGCTTAGTTGGAGGTGGGGCCTACAATGAGCAGTTCTTC. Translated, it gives CASSLVGGGAYNEQFF.

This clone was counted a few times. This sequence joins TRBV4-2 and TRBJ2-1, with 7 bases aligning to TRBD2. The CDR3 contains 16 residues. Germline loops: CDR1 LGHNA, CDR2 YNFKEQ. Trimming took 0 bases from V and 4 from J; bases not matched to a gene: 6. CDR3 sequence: CASSQDLAEPYNEQFF. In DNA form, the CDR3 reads TGTGCCAGCAGCCAAGACCTAGCGGAGCCATACAATGAGCAGTTCTTC.

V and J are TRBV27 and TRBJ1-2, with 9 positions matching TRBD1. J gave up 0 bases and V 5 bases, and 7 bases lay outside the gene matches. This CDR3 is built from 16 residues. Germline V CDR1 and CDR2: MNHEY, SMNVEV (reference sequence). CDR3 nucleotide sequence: TGTGCCAGCAGTCCCGGGACAGGGAAATCTAACTATGGCTACACCTTC. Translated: CASSPGTGKSNYGYTF.

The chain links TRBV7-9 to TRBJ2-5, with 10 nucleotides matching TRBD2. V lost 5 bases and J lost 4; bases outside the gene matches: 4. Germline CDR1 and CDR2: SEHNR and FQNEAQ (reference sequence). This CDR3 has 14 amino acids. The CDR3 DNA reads TGTGCCAGCAGCGTGCTAGCGGGAGTAGAGACCCAGTACTTC. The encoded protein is CASSVLAGVETQYF.

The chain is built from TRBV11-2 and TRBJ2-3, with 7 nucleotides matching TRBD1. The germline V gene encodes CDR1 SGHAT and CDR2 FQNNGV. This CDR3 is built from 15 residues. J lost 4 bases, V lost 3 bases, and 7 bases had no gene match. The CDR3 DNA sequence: TGTGCCAGCAGCTTTGAGGGGGCGCGGGCAGATACGCAGTATTTT. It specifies CASSFEGARADTQYF.